This T cell receptor beta chain stems from a study of response to subunit inactivated influenza vaccine. TCRdb processed the RT-PCR reads anew with MiXCR; each CDR3 protein has one entry. Of some 540,000 distinct CDR3 sequences in the sample, around a quarter were seen once. This clonotype has only a few counts. Its specificity is not known. Study-level findings and limits: Each seasonal influenza vaccination, the authors suggested, recruits few new T cells.

V was clipped by 3 bases and J by 0 bases, with 11 bases between them. Germline lookup yields CDR1 LNHNV and CDR2 YYDKDF (reference sequence). This CDR3 comprises 15 residues. Another study also made use of these data, one on T cells expressing NK-cell markers. This second report adds: What made the TCR beta cDNA was 5'RACE template switching with UMIs. In sorted CD3+CD56+NKG2C+, CD3+CD56+NKG2C- and CD3+CD56-NKG2C+ T cells, TCR beta repertoires were obtained.

The sequenced sample was CD4+ T cells sorted from PBMCs, obtained approximately 12 days after vaccination. The sequence derives from a man between 50 and 59 years old who received an inactivated influenza vaccine. This chain joins TRBV15 and TRBJ1-1; no reliable D call. The CDR3 DNA is TGTGCCACCAGCAGTGCGTCTCCTCTGAACACTGAAGCTTTCTTT. This sequence encodes CATSSASPLNTEAFF. Full variable domain (rest looked up from reference TRBV15 and TRBJ1-1): DAMVIQNPRYQVTQFGKPVTLSCSQTLNHNVMYWYQQKSSQAPKLLFHYYDKDFNNEADTPDNFQSRRPNTSFCFLDIRSPGLGDTAMYLCATSSASPLNTEAFFGQGTRLTVV.